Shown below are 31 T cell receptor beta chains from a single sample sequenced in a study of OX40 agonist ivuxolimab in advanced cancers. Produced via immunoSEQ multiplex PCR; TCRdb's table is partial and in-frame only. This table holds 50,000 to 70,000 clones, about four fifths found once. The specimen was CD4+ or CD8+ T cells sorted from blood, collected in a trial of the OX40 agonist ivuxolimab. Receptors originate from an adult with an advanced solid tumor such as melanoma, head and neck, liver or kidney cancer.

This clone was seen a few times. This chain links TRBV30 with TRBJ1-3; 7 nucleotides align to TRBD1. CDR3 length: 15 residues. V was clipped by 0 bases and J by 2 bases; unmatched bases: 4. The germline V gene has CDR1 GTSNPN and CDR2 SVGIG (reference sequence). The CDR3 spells CAWSVDRAAGNTIYF. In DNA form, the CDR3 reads TGTGCCTGGAGTGTTGACAGGGCGGCTGGAAACACCATATATTTT.

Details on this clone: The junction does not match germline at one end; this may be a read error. CDR3 sequence: CASSLGGRDGSTTQYF. CDR3 in DNA: TGTGCCAGCAGCCTAGGCGGACGAGACGGGTCGACGACCCAGTACTTC. V gene TRBV13 combines with J gene TRBJ2-5; no definite D call. CDR1 PRHDT and CDR2 FYEKMQ come from the germline V gene (reference sequence). The CDR3 covers 16 residues.

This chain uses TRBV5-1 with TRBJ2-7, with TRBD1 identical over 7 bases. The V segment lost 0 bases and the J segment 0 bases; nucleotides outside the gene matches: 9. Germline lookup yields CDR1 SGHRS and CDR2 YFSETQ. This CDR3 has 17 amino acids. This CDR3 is CASSLGQGATSSYEQYF. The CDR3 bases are TGCGCCAGCAGCTTGGGACAGGGAGCGACAAGCTCCTACGAGCAGTACTTC.

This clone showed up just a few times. In nucleotides, the CDR3 is TGTGCCAGCAGTCGACAGTCCGCGAACACCGGGGAGCTGTTTTTT. Protein: CASSRQSANTGELFF. J is TRBJ2-2 and V is TRBV28; D is perhaps TRBD1 (5 bases). This CDR3 spans 15 amino acids. Germline V gene data show CDR1 as MDHEN and CDR2 as SYDVKM. Deletions cut 5 bases from V and 0 bases from J, with 10 bases between.

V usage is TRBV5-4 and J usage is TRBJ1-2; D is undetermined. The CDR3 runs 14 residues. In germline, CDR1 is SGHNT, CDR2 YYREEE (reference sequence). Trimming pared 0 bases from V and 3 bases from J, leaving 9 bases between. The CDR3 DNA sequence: TGTGCCAGCAGCTTGGCAGACCGTTACTATGGCTACACCTTC. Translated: CASSLADRYYGYTF. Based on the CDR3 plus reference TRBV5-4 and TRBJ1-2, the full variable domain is ETGVTQSPTHLIKTRGQQVTLRCSSQSGHNTVSWYQQALGQGPQFIFQYYREEENGRGNFPPRFSGLQFPNYSSELNVNALELDDSALYLCASSLADRYYGYTFGSGTRLTVV.

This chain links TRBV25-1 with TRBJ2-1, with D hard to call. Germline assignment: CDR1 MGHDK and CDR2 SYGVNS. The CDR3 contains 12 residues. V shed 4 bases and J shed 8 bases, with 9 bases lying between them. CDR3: CASSGPNDEQFF. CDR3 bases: TGTGCCAGCAGTGGACCCAACGATGAGCAGTTCTTC.

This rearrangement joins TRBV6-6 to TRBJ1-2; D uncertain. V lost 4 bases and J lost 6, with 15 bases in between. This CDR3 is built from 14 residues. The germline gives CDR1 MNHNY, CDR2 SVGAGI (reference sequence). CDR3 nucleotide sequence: TGTGCCAGCAGTTGGGTGATCTTACAGCATGGCTACACCTTC. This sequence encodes CASSWVILQHGYTF.

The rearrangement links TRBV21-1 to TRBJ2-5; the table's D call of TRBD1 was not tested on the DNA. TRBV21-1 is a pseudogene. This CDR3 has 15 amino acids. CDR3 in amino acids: CASRAQGRGQETQYF. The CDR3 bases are TGTGCCAGCAGGGCACAGGGGCGGGGTCAAGAGACCCAGTACTTC.

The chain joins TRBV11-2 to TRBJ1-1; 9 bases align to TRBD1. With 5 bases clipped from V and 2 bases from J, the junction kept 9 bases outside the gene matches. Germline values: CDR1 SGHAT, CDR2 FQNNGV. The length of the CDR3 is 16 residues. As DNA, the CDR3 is TGTGCCAGCAGCCGGGGGACAGGGTATGCAAACACTGAAGCTTTCTTT. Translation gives CASSRGTGYANTEAFF.

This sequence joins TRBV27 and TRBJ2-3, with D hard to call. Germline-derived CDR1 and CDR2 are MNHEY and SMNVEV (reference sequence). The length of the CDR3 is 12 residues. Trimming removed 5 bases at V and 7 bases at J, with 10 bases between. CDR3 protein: CASSPSVYTQYF. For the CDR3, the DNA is TGTGCCAGCAGTCCTTCTGTCTATACGCAGTATTTT.

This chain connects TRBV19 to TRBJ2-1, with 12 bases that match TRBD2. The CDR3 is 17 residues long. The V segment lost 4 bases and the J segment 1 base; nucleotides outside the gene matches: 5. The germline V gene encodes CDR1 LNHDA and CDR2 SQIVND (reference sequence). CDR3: CASSTRLAGGSYNEQFF. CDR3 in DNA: TGTGCCAGTAGTACGAGGCTAGCGGGGGGGTCCTACAATGAGCAGTTCTTC.

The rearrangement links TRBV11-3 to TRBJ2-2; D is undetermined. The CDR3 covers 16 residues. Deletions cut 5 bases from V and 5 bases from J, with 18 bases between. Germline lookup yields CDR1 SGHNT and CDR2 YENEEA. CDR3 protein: CASSPGGYWVTGELFF. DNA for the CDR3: TGTGCCAGCAGCCCAGGTGGATACTGGGTTACCGGGGAGCTGTTTTTT.

Here the CDR3 reads CASSAMFGVRHEQYF. CDR3 DNA sequence: TGTGCCAGCAGTGCCATGTTTGGGGTCCGGCACGAGCAGTACTTC. V is TRBV6-1 and J is TRBJ2-7; D is ambiguous. The CDR3 is 15 residues long. CDR1 and CDR2 from the germline V gene are MNHNS and SASEGT. V lost 4 bases and J 5 bases, leaving 18 bases between the germline ends.

CDR3 coding DNA: TGTGCCAGCAGCTTGGGCGGCGTAAATAATTCACCCCTCCACTTT. It specifies CASSLGGVNNSPLHF. This chain connects TRBV5-5 to TRBJ1-6, with D uncertain. CDR3 length: 15 amino acids. V was cut by 0 bases and J by 5 bases, with 9 bases left in between. Per germline, CDR1 SGHKS and CDR2 YYEKEE (reference sequence).

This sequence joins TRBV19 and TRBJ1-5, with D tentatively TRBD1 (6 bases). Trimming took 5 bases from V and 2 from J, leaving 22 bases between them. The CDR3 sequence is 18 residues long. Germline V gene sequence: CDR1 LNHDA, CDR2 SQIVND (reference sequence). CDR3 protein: CASSLPGQLLGRNQPQHF. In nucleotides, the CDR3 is TGTGCCAGTAGTTTACCGGGACAACTTCTCGGGCGCAATCAGCCCCAGCATTTT.

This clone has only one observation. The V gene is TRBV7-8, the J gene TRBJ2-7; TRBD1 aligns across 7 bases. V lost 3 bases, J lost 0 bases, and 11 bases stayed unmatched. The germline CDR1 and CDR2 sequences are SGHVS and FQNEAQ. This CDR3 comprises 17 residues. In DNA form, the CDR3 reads TGTGCCAGCAGCTTTCTCGCGGTGGGGACAGCCTCCTACGAGCAGTACTTC. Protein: CASSFLAVGTASYEQYF.

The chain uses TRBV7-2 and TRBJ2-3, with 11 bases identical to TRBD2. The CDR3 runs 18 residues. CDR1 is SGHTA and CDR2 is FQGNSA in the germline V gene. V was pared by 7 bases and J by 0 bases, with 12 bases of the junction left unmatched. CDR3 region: CASTRLAGIIASTDTQYF. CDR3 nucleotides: TGTGCCAGCACTCGACTAGCGGGAATAATAGCTAGCACAGATACGCAGTATTTT.

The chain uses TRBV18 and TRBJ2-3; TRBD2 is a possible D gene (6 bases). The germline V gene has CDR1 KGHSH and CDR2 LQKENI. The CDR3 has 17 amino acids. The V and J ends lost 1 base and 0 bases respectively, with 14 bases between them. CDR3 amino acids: CASSPLADSGSTDTQYF. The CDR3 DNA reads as TGTGCCAGCTCACCACTAGCGGATTCCGGTAGCACAGATACGCAGTATTTT.

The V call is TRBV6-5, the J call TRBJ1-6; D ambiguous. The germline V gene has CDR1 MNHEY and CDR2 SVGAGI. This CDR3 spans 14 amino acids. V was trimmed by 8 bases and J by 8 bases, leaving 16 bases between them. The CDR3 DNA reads TGTGCCAGCGGGGTGGGGTTGGGATATTCACCCCTCCACTTT. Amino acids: CASGVGLGYSPLHF.

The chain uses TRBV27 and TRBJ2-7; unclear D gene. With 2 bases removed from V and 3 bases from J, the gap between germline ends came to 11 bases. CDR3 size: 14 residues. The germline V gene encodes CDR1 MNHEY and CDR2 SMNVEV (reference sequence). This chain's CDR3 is CASSLVGRDYEQYF. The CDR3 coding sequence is TGTGCCAGCAGTTTAGTCGGCCGAGACTACGAGCAGTACTTC.

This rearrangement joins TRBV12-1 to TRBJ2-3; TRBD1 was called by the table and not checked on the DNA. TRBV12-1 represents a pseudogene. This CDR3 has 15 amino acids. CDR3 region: CASFLDTHGTDTQYF. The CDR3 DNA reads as TGTGCCAGCTTTTTGGACACCCACGGAACAGATACGCAGTATTTT.

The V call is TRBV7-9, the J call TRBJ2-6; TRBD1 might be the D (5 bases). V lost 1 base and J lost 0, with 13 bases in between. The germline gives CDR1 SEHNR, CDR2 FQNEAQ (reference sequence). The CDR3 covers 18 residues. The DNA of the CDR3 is TGTGCCAGCAGCTTAGGCCAGGGCCTTCTCTCTGGGGCCAACGTCCTGACTTTC. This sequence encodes CASSLGQGLLSGANVLTF.

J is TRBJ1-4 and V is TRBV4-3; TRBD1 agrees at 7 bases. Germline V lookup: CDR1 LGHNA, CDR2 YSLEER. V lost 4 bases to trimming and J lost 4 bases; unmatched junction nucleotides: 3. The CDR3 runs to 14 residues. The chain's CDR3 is CASSPGQINEKLFF. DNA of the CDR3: TGCGCCAGCAGCCCGGGACAGATTAATGAAAAACTGTTTTTT.

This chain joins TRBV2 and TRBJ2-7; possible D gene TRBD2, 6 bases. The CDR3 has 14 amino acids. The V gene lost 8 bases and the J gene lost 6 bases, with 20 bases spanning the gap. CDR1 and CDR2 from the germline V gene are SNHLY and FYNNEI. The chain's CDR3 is CASFSGPQEGEQYF. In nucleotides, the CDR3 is TGTGCCAGCTTCTCGGGCCCCCAGGAGGGCGAGCAGTACTTC.

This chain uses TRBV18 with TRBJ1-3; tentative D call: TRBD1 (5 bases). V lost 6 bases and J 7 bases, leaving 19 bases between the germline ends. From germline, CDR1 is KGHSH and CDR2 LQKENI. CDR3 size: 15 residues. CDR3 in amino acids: CASSPGLQEGNTIYF. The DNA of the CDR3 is TGTGCCAGCTCTCCGGGACTCCAGGAGGGCAACACCATATATTTT.

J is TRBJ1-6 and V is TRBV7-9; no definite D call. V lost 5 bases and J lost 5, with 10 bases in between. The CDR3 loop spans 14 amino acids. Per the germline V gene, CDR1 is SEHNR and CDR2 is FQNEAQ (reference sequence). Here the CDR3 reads CASSPSRNNSPLHF. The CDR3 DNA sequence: TGTGCCAGCAGCCCTAGTCGAAATAATTCACCCCTCCACTTT. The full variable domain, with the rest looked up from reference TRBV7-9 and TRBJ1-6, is DTGVSQNPRHKITKRGQNVTFRCDPISEHNRLYWYRQTLGQGPEFLTYFQNEAQLEKSRLLSDRFSAERPKGSFSTLEIQRTEQGDSAMYLCASSPSRNNSPLHFGNGTRLTVT.

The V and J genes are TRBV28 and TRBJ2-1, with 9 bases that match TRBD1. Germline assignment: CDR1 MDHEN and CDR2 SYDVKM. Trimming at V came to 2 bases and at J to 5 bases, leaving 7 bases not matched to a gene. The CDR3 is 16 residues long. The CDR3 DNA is TGTGCCAGCAGTTTACCGGGACAGGGAGTGGACAATGAGCAGTTCTTC. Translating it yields CASSLPGQGVDNEQFF.

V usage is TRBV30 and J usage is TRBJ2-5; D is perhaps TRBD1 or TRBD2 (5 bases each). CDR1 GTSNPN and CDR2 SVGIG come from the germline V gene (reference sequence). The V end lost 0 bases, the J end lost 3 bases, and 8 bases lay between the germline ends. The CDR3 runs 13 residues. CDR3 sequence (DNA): TGTGCCTGGAGTGTAGGGACCAAAGAGACCCAGTACTTC. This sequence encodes CAWSVGTKETQYF.

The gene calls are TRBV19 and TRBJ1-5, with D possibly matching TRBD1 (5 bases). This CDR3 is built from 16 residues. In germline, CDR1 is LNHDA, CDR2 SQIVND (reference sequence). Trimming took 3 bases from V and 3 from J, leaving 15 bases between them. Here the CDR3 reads CASSIGGAGANQPQHF. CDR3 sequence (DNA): TGTGCCAGTAGTATCGGCGGTGCCGGGGCCAATCAGCCCCAGCATTTT.

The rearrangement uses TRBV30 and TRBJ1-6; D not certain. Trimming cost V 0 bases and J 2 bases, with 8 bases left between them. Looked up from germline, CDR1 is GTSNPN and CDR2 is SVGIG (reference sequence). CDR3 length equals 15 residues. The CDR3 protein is CAWSVRGTYNSPLHF. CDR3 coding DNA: TGTGCCTGGAGTGTACGAGGAACCTATAATTCACCCCTCCACTTT.

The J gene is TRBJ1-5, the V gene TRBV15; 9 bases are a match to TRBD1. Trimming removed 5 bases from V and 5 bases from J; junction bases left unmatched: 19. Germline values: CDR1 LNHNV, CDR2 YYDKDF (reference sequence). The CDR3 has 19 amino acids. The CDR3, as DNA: TGTGCCACCAGCCCTTCGCCGGGACAGGGTTTTACCTTGTATCAGCCCCAGCATTTT. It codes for CATSPSPGQGFTLYQPQHF.